This TCR beta chain was sequenced for a study of regulatory T cells in long-lasting Graves disease. The germline gives CDR1 ENHRY, CDR2 SYGVKD. The CDR3 is 13 residues long. Regarding time point: newly diagnosed GD, antithyroid drugs for less than 3 months. Researchers made the TCR library from RNA that was extracted from PBMCs. To note about this clonotype: Since a much larger clone is just one base distant, this may be a read error.

Construction of the TCR beta libraries employed iRepertoire HTBI primers in conjunction with Arm-PCR of CDR3 regions. TCRdb recomputed calls from the multiplex PCR reads with MiXCR, one row per CDR3 protein. The sample yields roughly 250,000 distinct CDR3 sequences, 18% seen once. The sample was also reused in another study, on T cells in Graves' hyperthyroidism and ophthalmopathy.

This TCR was recovered from a woman between 25 and 40 years old with Graves disease. The V gene is TRBV10-3, the J gene TRBJ1-2; D gene uncertain. Sequencing was performed on peripheral blood mononuclear cells (PBMCs), taken at new diagnosis, from a patient treated with antithyroid drugs. CDR3 nucleotides: TGTGCCAGCAGTGAGAACCAAAACTATGGCTACACCTTC. Protein product: CASSENQNYGYTF.